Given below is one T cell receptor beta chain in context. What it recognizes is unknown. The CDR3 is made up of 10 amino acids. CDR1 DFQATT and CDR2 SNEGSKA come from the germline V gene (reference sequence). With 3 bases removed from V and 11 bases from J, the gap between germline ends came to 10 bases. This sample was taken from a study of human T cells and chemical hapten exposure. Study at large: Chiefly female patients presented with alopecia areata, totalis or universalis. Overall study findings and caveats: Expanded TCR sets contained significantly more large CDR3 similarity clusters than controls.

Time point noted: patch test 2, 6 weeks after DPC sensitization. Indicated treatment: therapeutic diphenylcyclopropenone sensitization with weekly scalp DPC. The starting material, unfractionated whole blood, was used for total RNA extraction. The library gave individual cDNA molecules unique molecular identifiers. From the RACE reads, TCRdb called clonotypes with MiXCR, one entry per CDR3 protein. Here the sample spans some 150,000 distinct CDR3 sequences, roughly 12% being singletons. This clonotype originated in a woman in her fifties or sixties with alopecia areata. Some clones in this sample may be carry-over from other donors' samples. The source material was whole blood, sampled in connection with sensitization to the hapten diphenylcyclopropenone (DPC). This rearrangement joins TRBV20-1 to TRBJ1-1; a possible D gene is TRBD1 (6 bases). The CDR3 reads CSAREGGAFF. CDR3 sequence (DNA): TGCAGTGCTAGGGAGGGGGGCGCTTTCTTT.